This TCR beta chain was captured by sequencing in a study of T cells after yellow fever vaccination. This CDR3 spans 12 amino acids. Looked up from germline, CDR1 is SGHRS and CDR2 is YFSETQ. V was clipped by 3 bases and J by 7 bases, with 8 bases between them. Using its own MiXCR run on the 5' RACE reads, TCRdb lists one record per CDR3 protein. The table shows under 600,000 distinct CDR3 sequences, with around an eighth occurring only once. This material consisted of PBMCs, taken on the day of the yellow fever booster vaccination. V usage is TRBV5-1 and J usage is TRBJ2-1; D gene unclear. This clonotype originated in a man aged 30-40 years who received the YFV17D yellow fever vaccine. The DNA for the CDR3 is TGCGCCAGCAGCTCTATAGGGAATGAGCAGTTCTTC. Amino acid sequence: CASSSIGNEQFF.